The T cell receptor beta chain described here comes from a study of T cell responses to AZD1222 COVID-19 vaccine. Overall study results and limits: Repertoires were obtained solely post-peak T cell response. Donors skewed white British and female; clonal diversity was possibly underestimated.

Remarks on this clone: What it binds is unknown.

V was clipped by 2 bases and J by 4 bases, with 12 bases between them. Germline V CDR1 and CDR2: SGHDT, YYEEEE. The CDR3 is 14 residues long. The protocol was immunoSEQ multiplex PCR, while the TCRdb copy is restricted to in-frame clones and leaves out a portion. The sample shows nearly 55,000 clones, around 92% of them seen only once. The chain recombines TRBV5-6 with TRBJ2-5, with TRBD1 as a possible D gene (5 bases). This receptor was obtained from an adult who received the AZD1222 COVID-19 vaccine. The specimen comprised peripheral blood, sampled 28 days after the second AZD1222 dose. In nucleotides, the CDR3 is TGTGCCAGCAGCTTCCGTTCCAGGGTAGAGACCCAGTACTTC. It yields the protein CASSFRSRVETQYF.